The entry below gives a single T cell receptor beta chain sequence along with its context. The CDR3 covers 14 residues. Germline V gene data show CDR1 as MNHEY and CDR2 as SMNVEV (reference sequence). V lost 8 bases and J lost 10, with 18 bases in between. Amplifying from RNA transcripts, the study obtained TCR beta CDR3 regions. Investigators did first-round RT-PCR with HTBI primers, then second-round multiplex PCR. TCRdb reprocessed the multiplex PCR reads with MiXCR, giving one entry per CDR3 protein. The top ten hold 44% of the sample, which has 600,000 to 950,000 distinct CDR3 sequences, about 44% seen once. This entry belongs to a study of Graves' ophthalmopathy and Graves' hyperthyroidism.

The V gene is TRBV27, the J gene TRBJ1-6; TRBD1 is a possible D gene (6 bases). This sequence was found in an adult man with Graves' ophthalmopathy. Specimen: peripheral blood. CDR3 nucleotide sequence: TGTGCCAGCGGACGAACAGGGATAGGATCACCCCTCCACTTT. Protein: CASGRTGIGSPLHF.